These 32 T cell receptor beta chains were sequenced from one sample in a study of tumor-infiltrating lymphocytes in localized non-small cell lung cancer. Here immunoSEQ multiplex PCR was the method, and the copy in TCRdb shows in-frame clones only, minus some. The repertoire has about 6,700 clones, around 78% of them found once; the top ten carry approximately 16%. The sequenced material came from uninvolved lung tissue not adjacent to the tumor. Receptor source: a human donor with non-small cell lung cancer.

This chain uses TRBV11-2 with TRBJ2-3; D is perhaps TRBD2 (5 bases). CDR1 SGHAT and CDR2 FQNNGV come from the germline V gene. The CDR3 totals 12 residues. V lost 5 bases and J lost 6, with 9 bases in between. The CDR3 protein is CASSLARDTQYF. CDR3 nucleotides: TGTGCCAGCAGCCTAGCCCGGGATACGCAGTATTTT.

The chain uses TRBV5-1 and TRBJ2-1; D remains unclear. V was pared by 1 base and J by 0 bases, with 8 bases between. Germline V gene lookup returns CDR1 SGHRS and CDR2 YFSETQ. CDR3 length: 15 residues. The DNA for the CDR3 is TGCGCCAGCAGCTTGATGCAAAGCTCCTACAATGAGCAGTTCTTC. Translated, it gives CASSLMQSSYNEQFF.

This chain connects TRBV11-3 to TRBJ2-2; the D call may be TRBD1 or TRBD2 (5 bases each). There are 14 residues in the CDR3. The V end was cut by 8 bases, the J end by 4 bases, with 14 bases between. The germline V gene encodes CDR1 SGHNT and CDR2 YENEEA. CDR3 coding DNA: TGTGCCAGCCGTGGGGGTCCTTCCACCGGGGAGCTGTTTTTT. This codes for CASRGGPSTGELFF.

The V and J genes are TRBV7-9 and TRBJ2-7; D may be TRBD2 (5 bases). The germline V gene encodes CDR1 SEHNR and CDR2 FQNEAQ (reference sequence). This CDR3 spans 13 amino acids. Trimming cost V 5 bases and J 7 bases, with 15 bases left between them. The CDR3 bases are TGTGCCAGCAGCCCCGGATTTGAGCGGGAGCAGTACTTC. It codes for CASSPGFEREQYF. The full variable domain, with the rest looked up from reference TRBV7-9 and TRBJ2-7, is DTGVSQNPRHKITKRGQNVTFRCDPISEHNRLYWYRQTLGQGPEFLTYFQNEAQLEKSRLLSDRFSAERPKGSFSTLEIQRTEQGDSAMYLCASSPGFEREQYFGPGTRLTVT.

The chain uses TRBV11-2 and TRBJ2-4, with D possibly TRBD2 on 5 matching bases. The CDR3 length is 13 residues. Looked up from germline, CDR1 is SGHAT and CDR2 is FQNNGV. The V and J ends lost 5 bases and 8 bases respectively, with 13 bases between them. Here the CDR3 reads CASSPNLGDIQYF. The CDR3 region has the DNA TGTGCCAGCAGCCCGAACCTGGGAGACATTCAGTACTTC.

V is TRBV6-5 and J is TRBJ2-2; D may be TRBD2 (6 bases). V was shortened by 5 bases and J by 4 bases, with 14 bases between the two germline ends. CDR3 size: 15 residues. Germline lookup yields CDR1 MNHEY and CDR2 SVGAGI. Here the CDR3 reads CASSNGDFLTGELFF. CDR3 DNA sequence: TGTGCCAGCAGTAACGGGGACTTTCTCACCGGGGAGCTGTTTTTT.

Sample share makes this clone large. This chain uses TRBV28 with TRBJ2-6; 10 positions match TRBD1. The CDR3 consists of 15 residues. Germline V gives CDR1 MDHEN, CDR2 SYDVKM. V shed 9 bases and J 1 base; nucleotides not matched to a gene: 3. DNA for the CDR3: TGTGCCAGTGACAGGGGGCTATCTGGGGCCAACGTCCTGACTTTC. It encodes CASDRGLSGANVLTF.

This clone was seen once. J is TRBJ1-1 and V is TRBV4-3; 7 bases map to TRBD1. V lost 4 bases to trimming and J lost 1 base; unmatched junction nucleotides: 9. Per the germline V gene, CDR1 is LGHNA and CDR2 is YSLEER. The CDR3 loop spans 16 amino acids. CDR3 residues: CASSLRDSLSNTEAFF. The CDR3 DNA follows: TGCGCCAGCAGCCTCAGGGACAGCCTCTCGAACACTGAAGCTTTCTTT.

The rearrangement uses TRBV4-2 and TRBJ2-2, with D perhaps being TRBD1 or TRBD2 (5 bases each). V shed 3 bases and J shed 6 bases, with 11 bases lying between them. Germline loops: CDR1 LGHNA, CDR2 YNFKEQ. The CDR3 loop spans 14 amino acids. CDR3 in amino acids: CASSQHQGAGELFF. In DNA form, the CDR3 reads TGTGCCAGCAGCCAGCATCAGGGAGCCGGGGAGCTGTTTTTT.

The chain recombines TRBV5-1 with TRBJ2-3; possibly TRBD2 for D (7 bases). V was pared by 2 bases and J by 2 bases, with 12 bases between. The CDR3 length is 15 residues. Germline CDR1 is SGHRS and CDR2 is YFSETQ. CDR3 sequence reads: CASSFFAGATDTQYF. In DNA form, the CDR3 reads TGCGCCAGCAGCTTTTTCGCGGGGGCCACAGATACGCAGTATTTT.

The chain joins TRBV5-1 to TRBJ1-1; no clear D gene. Per the germline V gene, CDR1 is SGHRS and CDR2 is YFSETQ. Trimming took 6 bases from V and 0 from J, leaving 6 bases between them. The CDR3 loop spans 12 amino acids. CDR3 nucleotides: TGCGCCAGCATGGCGATGAACACTGAAGCTTTCTTT. Protein product: CASMAMNTEAFF. Together with reference TRBV5-1 and TRBJ1-1, the CDR3 gives the full variable domain: KAGVTQTPRYLIKTRGQQVTLSCSPISGHRSVSWYQQTPGQGLQFLFEYFSETQRNKGNFPGRFSGRQFSNSRSEMNVSTLELGDSALYLCASMAMNTEAFFGQGTRLTVV.

The chain uses TRBV5-6 and TRBJ1-1; perhaps TRBD1 as D (5 bases). CDR3 length: 13 amino acids. Germline values: CDR1 SGHDT, CDR2 YYEEEE. Trimming pared 0 bases from V and 3 bases from J, leaving 6 bases between. The CDR3 sequence: CASSLGQYTEAFF. The CDR3 DNA reads as TGTGCCAGCAGCTTGGGACAGTACACTGAAGCTTTCTTT.

This sequence joins TRBV6-6 and TRBJ2-4; 8 nucleotides align to TRBD2. Germline V gene lookup returns CDR1 MNHNY and CDR2 SVGAGI (reference sequence). This CDR3 is 15 amino acids long. The junction had 8 bases not matched to a gene; V was cut back by 5 bases and J by 5 bases. CDR3 in DNA: TGTGCCAGCAGTCGTAGCGGGGCGACAGAAAACATTCAGTACTTC. As protein: CASSRSGATENIQYF.

V and J are TRBV19 and TRBJ2-1, with TRBD2 identical over 14 bases. This CDR3 spans 15 amino acids. The J segment lost 6 bases and the V segment lost 4 bases, leaving 2 bases of the junction unmatched. Per the germline V gene, CDR1 is LNHDA and CDR2 is SQIVND (reference sequence). This CDR3 is CASSTTSGGANEQFF. The CDR3 DNA reads as TGTGCCAGTAGTACGACTAGCGGGGGGGCCAATGAGCAGTTCTTC.

The V call is TRBV2, the J call TRBJ2-1; 11 nucleotides align to TRBD2. Germline lookup yields CDR1 SNHLY and CDR2 FYNNEI. This CDR3 has 17 amino acids. V trimming: 7 bases; J trimming: 4 bases; junction bases outside the gene matches: 12. CDR3 sequence: CASIRLAGGSQYNEQFF. The DNA of the CDR3 is TGTGCCAGCATACGGCTAGCGGGAGGCTCGCAGTACAATGAGCAGTTCTTC.

The chain combines TRBV9 with TRBJ2-1; 11 nucleotides align to TRBD2. Unmatched junction bases numbered 13, after V lost 0 bases and J lost 5 bases. From germline, CDR1 is SGDLS and CDR2 YYNGEE. CDR3 length equals 19 residues. The CDR3 region is CASSVVGSGRVEINNEQFF. The CDR3, as DNA: TGTGCCAGCAGCGTAGTTGGTAGCGGGAGGGTAGAAATCAACAATGAGCAGTTCTTC.

The chain employs TRBV5-1 and TRBJ2-1; 10 bases line up with TRBD2. V gave up 4 bases and J gave up 0 bases; unmatched junction bases: 10. CDR3 length: 18 amino acids. Looked up from germline, CDR1 is SGHRS and CDR2 is YFSETQ. In DNA, the CDR3 is TGCGCCAGCAGCCCGGGGGGGCTAGCGGGGGTCTCCTACAATGAGCAGTTCTTC. It encodes CASSPGGLAGVSYNEQFF.

The V gene is TRBV4-1, the J gene TRBJ2-1; 10 bases line up with TRBD2. Germline V gene lookup returns CDR1 MGHRA and CDR2 YSYEKL. V shed 3 bases and J 0 bases; nucleotides not matched to a gene: 8. This CDR3 has 18 amino acids. The CDR3 nucleotides are TGCGCCAGCAGCCAGGGGGGGAGCGGGAGGGTCTCCTACAATGAGCAGTTCTTC. This codes for CASSQGGSGRVSYNEQFF.

This clone was seen a few times. The V gene is TRBV10-1, the J gene TRBJ2-3; D might be TRBD1 or TRBD2, each matching 5 bases. CDR3 length: 15 amino acids. V lost 4 bases and J lost 0, with 11 bases in between. Germline CDR1 and CDR2: WNHNN and SYGVQD (reference sequence). CDR3 nucleotide sequence: TGCGCCAGCAGTGCGGTCGGGGCTAGCACAGATACGCAGTATTTT. Its protein product is CASSAVGASTDTQYF.

V is TRBV27 and J is TRBJ2-7, with 9 bases fitting TRBD2. This CDR3 region has 14 residues. Germline V gene lookup returns CDR1 MNHEY and CDR2 SMNVEV (reference sequence). Trimming at V came to 7 bases and at J to 6 bases, leaving 10 bases not matched to a gene. The DNA for the CDR3 is TGTGCCAGCAAGTTGTCCCTAGCGGGGACCGAGCAGTACTTC. The encoded protein is CASKLSLAGTEQYF.

V usage is TRBV7-2 and J usage is TRBJ2-2; D not resolved. V was cut by 5 bases and J by 8 bases, with 9 bases left in between. This CDR3 has 12 amino acids. The germline V gene has CDR1 SGHTA and CDR2 FQGNSA. The CDR3 nucleotides are TGTGCCAGCAGCCCTCCCTATGGGGAGCTGTTTTTT. Its protein is CASSPPYGELFF.

This clone was recorded only once. One end of the junction does not line up with germline, which may come from a read error. V and J are TRBV28 and TRBJ2-2; D gene uncertain. Germline CDR1 is MDHEN and CDR2 is SYDVKM. This CDR3 is 12 amino acids long. CDR3 nucleotides: TGTGCCAGCAGTTCCATGAAGGGCGAGCGGTTTTTT. It yields the protein CASSSMKGERFF.

V usage is TRBV28 and J usage is TRBJ1-2; no reliable D call. CDR1 is MDHEN and CDR2 is SYDVKM in the germline V gene. CDR3 length: 12 amino acids. V dropped 5 bases and J dropped 6 bases, with 10 bases sitting between them. CDR3 nucleotide sequence: TGTGCCAGCAGTCCCCTGGAAGATGGCTACACCTTC. This encodes CASSPLEDGYTF.

The chain couples TRBV9 to TRBJ2-1; D assignment may be TRBD1 or TRBD2 (6 bases each). Deletions cut 6 bases from V and 0 bases from J, with 16 bases between. The CDR3 has 16 residues. Germline-derived CDR1 and CDR2 are SGDLS and YYNGEE. The CDR3 DNA follows: TGTGCCAGCACCTCCGACAGGAGGGCCTCCTACAATGAGCAGTTCTTC. Translating gives CASTSDRRASYNEQFF.

This rearrangement joins TRBV9 to TRBJ2-7, with D unresolved. This CDR3 is built from 15 residues. Germline V gives CDR1 SGDLS, CDR2 YYNGEE. Trimming removed 0 bases from V and 0 bases from J, with 10 bases in between. The chain's CDR3 is CASSVGLQSSYEQYF. CDR3 DNA sequence: TGTGCCAGCAGCGTAGGTTTACAGAGCTCCTACGAGCAGTACTTC. The variable domain in full, with the rest retrieved from reference TRBV9 and TRBJ2-7, is DSGVTQTPKHLITATGQRVTLRCSPRSGDLSVYWYQQSLDQGLQFLIQYYNGEERAKGNILERFSAQQFPDLHSELNLSSLELGDSALYFCASSVGLQSSYEQYFGPGTRLTVT.

The V gene is TRBV10-3, the J gene TRBJ1-3; 7 bases are shared with TRBD1. J gave up 2 bases and V 4 bases, and 2 bases lay outside the gene matches. The CDR3 is 14 residues long. Per germline, CDR1 ENHRY and CDR2 SYGVKD. The CDR3 sequence is CAISVQGAGNTIYF. For the CDR3, the DNA is TGTGCCATCAGTGTTCAGGGGGCTGGAAACACCATATATTTT.

The gene calls are TRBV11-3 and TRBJ2-2, with 8 nucleotides matching TRBD2. The J segment lost 2 bases and the V segment lost 6 bases, leaving 11 bases of the junction unmatched. This CDR3 is 17 amino acids long. Germline assignment: CDR1 SGHNT and CDR2 YENEEA. The CDR3 region is CASSHFGGLANTGELFF. In DNA form, the CDR3 reads TGTGCCAGCAGTCATTTTGGTGGACTAGCTAACACCGGGGAGCTGTTTTTT.

This sequence joins TRBV19 and TRBJ2-3; TRBD2 agrees at 14 bases. Germline CDR1 and CDR2: LNHDA and SQIVND (reference sequence). The CDR3 loop spans 15 amino acids. With 5 bases clipped from V and 4 bases from J, the junction kept 2 bases outside the gene matches. The CDR3 spells CASSQGLAGADTQYF. As DNA, the CDR3 is TGTGCCAGTAGTCAGGGACTAGCGGGGGCAGATACGCAGTATTTT.

The chain uses TRBV28 and TRBJ2-5; 16 nucleotides line up with TRBD2. V lost 6 bases to trimming and J lost 3 bases; unmatched junction nucleotides: 22. CDR3 length: 22 residues. CDR1 and CDR2 (germline): MDHEN, SYDVKM. DNA of the CDR3: TGTGCCAGCAGCCTTAGGGGGATAAGAGGGACTAGCGGGAGGGCCACGGAAGAGACCCAGTACTTC. Protein: CASSLRGIRGTSGRATEETQYF.

This clone was detected a few times. The chain recombines TRBV5-6 with TRBJ1-2, with D uncertain. The ends were cut back, 3 bases at V and 8 bases at J, with 11 bases in the middle. The CDR3 runs 12 residues. Germline CDR1 SGHDT, CDR2 YYEEEE. CDR3 protein: CASSSDTAGYTF. CDR3 sequence (DNA): TGTGCCAGCAGCTCTGACACAGCCGGCTACACCTTC.

The chain employs TRBV5-1 and TRBJ2-3; possibly TRBD1 or TRBD2 for D (6 bases each). The CDR3 has 18 residues. Germline V gives CDR1 SGHRS, CDR2 YFSETQ. The V end was cut by 7 bases, the J end by 3 bases, with 27 bases between. CDR3 nucleotides: TGCGCCAGCGGACAGAGGAGCGGGCAACCCTTGGGAACAGATACGCAGTATTTT. Amino acid sequence: CASGQRSGQPLGTDTQYF.

The DNA of the CDR3 is TGTGCCAGCAGTTGGCAGACAGGAGCACGGCCTGAAGCTTTCTTT. This codes for CASSWQTGARPEAFF. This chain joins TRBV25-1 and TRBJ1-1, with D maybe TRBD1 (6 bases). From germline, CDR1 is MGHDK and CDR2 SYGVNS. The ends were cut back, 5 bases at V and 6 bases at J, with 19 bases in the middle. CDR3 length equals 15 residues.